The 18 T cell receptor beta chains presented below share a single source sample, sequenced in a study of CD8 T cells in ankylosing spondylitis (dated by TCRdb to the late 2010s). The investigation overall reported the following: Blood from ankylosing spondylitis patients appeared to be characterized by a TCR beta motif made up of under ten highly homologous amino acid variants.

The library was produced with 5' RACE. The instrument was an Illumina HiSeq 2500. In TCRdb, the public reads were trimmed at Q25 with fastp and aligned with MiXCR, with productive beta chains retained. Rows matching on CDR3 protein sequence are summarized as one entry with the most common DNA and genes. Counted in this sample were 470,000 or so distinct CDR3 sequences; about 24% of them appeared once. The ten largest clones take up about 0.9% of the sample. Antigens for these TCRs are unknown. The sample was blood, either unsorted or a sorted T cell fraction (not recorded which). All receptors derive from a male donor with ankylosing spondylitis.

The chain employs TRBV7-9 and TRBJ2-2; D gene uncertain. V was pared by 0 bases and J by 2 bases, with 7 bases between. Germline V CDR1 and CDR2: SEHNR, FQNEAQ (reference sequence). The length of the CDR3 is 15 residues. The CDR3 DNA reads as TGTGCCAGCAGCTTAGCTAGCCGTAACACCGGGGAGCTGTTTTTT. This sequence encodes CASSLASRNTGELFF.

The CDR3 loop is CASSLGATDDTQYF. CDR3 sequence (DNA): TGCGCCAGCAGCTTGGGGGCCACCGATGATACGCAGTATTTT. The chain recombines TRBV5-1 with TRBJ2-3; D not resolved. Deletions cut 0 bases from V and 6 bases from J, with 11 bases between. The CDR3 length is 14 residues. Germline values: CDR1 SGHRS, CDR2 YFSETQ.

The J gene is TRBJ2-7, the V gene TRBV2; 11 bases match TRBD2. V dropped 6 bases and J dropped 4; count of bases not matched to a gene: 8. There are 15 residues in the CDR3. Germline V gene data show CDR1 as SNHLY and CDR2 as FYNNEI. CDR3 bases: TGTGCCAGCAGGGCGGGACTAGCGGAAGAGTACGAGCAGTACTTC. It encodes CASRAGLAEEYEQYF. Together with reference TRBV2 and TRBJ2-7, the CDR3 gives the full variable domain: EPEVTQTPSHQVTQMGQEVILRCVPISNHLYFYWYRQILGQKVEFLVSFYNNEISEKSEIFDDQFSVERPDGSNFTLKIRSTKLEDSAMYFCASRAGLAEEYEQYFGPGTRLTVT.

CDR3 bases: TGCAGTGCTATAGATCGTCGCGGGGGCAATGAGCAGTTCTTC. Translating gives CSAIDRRGGNEQFF. V gene TRBV20-1 combines with J gene TRBJ2-1, with 7 bases lining up with TRBD2. CDR1 is DFQATT and CDR2 is SNEGSKA in the germline V gene (reference sequence). The CDR3 is 14 amino acids. With 4 bases clipped from V and 6 bases from J, the junction kept 9 bases outside the gene matches.

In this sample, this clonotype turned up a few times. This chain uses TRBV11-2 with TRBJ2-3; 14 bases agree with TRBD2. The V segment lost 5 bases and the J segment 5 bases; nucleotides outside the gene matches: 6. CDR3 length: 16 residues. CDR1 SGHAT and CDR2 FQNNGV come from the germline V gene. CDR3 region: CASSTRLAGGIDTQYF. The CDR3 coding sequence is TGTGCCAGCAGCACCAGACTAGCGGGAGGGATAGATACGCAGTATTTT.

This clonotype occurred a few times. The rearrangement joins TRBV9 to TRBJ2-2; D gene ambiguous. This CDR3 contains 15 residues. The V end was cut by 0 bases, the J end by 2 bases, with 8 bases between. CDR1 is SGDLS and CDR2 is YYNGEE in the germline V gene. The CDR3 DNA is TGTGCCAGCAGCGTAGTTAGGAGTAACACCGGGGAGCTGTTTTTT. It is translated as CASSVVRSNTGELFF.

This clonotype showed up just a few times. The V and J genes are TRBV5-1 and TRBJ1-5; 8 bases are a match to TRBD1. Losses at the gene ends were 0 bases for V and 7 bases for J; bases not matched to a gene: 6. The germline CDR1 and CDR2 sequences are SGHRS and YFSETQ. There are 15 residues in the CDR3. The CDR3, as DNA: TGCGCCAGCAGCTTGGTGGCAGGGGGCCGGCAGCCCCAGCATTTT. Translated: CASSLVAGGRQPQHF.

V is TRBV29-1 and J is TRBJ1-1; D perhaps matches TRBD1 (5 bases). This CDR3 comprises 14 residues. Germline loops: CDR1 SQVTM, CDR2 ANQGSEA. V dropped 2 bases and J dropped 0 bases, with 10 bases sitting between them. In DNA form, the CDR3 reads TGCAGCGTTGAACCAGGGACGGTGAACACTGAAGCTTTCTTT. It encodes CSVEPGTVNTEAFF.

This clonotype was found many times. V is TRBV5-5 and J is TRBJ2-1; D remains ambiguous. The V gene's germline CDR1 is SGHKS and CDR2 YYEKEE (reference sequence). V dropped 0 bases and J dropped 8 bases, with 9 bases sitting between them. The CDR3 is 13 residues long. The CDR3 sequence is CASSLGTWDEQFF. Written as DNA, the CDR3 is TGTGCCAGCAGCTTGGGGACCTGGGATGAGCAGTTCTTC. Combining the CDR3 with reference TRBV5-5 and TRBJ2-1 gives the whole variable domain DAGVTQSPTHLIKTRGQQVTLRCSPISGHKSVSWYQQVLGQGPQFIFQYYEKEERGRGNFPDRFSARQFPNYSSELNVNALLLGDSALYLCASSLGTWDEQFFGPGTRLTVL.

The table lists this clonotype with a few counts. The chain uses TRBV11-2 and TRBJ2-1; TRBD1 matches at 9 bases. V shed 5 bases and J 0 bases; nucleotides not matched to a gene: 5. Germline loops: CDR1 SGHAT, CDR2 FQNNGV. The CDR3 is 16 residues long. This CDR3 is CASSLDRGSSYNEQFF. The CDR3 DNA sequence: TGTGCCAGCAGCCTTGACAGGGGGAGCTCCTACAATGAGCAGTTCTTC. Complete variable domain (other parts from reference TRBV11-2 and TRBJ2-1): EAGVAQSPRYKIIEKRQSVAFWCNPISGHATLYWYQQILGQGPKLLIQFQNNGVVDDSQLPKDRFSAERLKGVDSTLKIQPAKLEDSAVYLCASSLDRGSSYNEQFFGPGTRLTVL.

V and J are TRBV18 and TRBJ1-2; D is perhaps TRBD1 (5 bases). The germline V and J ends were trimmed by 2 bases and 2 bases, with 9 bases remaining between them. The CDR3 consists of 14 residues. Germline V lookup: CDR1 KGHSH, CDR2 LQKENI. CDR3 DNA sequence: TGTGCCAGCTCACCATCAGCAGGGAACTATGGCTACACCTTC. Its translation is CASSPSAGNYGYTF. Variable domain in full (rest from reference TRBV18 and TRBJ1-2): NAGVMQNPRHLVRRRGQEARLRCSPMKGHSHVYWYRQLPEEGLKFMVYLQKENIIDESGMPKERFSAEFPKEGPSILRIQQVVRGDSAAYFCASSPSAGNYGYTFGSGTRLTVV.

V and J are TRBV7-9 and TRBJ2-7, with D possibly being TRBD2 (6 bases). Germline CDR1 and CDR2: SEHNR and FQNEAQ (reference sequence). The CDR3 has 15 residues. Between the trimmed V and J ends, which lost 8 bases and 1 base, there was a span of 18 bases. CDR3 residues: CASVKRAEGSYEQYV. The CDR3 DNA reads TGTGCCAGCGTAAAGCGGGCAGAGGGTTCCTACGAGCAGTACGTC.

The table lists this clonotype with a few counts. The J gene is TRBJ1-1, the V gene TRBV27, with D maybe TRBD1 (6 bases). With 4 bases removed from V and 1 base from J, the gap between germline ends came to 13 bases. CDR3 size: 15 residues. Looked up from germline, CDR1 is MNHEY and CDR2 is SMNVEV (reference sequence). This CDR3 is CASSSSGTPNTEAFF. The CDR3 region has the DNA TGTGCCAGCAGTTCTTCCGGGACACCGAACACTGAAGCTTTCTTT.

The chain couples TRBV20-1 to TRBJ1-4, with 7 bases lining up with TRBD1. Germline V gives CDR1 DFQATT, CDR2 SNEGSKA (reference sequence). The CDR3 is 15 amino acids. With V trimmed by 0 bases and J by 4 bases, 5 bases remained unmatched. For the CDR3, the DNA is TGCAGTGCTAGAGATGGGCAGGGGGGTAATGAAAAACTGTTTTTT. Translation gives CSARDGQGGNEKLFF.

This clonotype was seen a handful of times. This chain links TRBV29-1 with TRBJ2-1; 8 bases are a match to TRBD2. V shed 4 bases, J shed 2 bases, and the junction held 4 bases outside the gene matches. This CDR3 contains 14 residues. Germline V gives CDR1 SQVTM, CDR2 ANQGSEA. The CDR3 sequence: CSVASGSAYNEQFF. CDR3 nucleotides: TGCAGCGTTGCCAGCGGGAGCGCCTACAATGAGCAGTTCTTC.

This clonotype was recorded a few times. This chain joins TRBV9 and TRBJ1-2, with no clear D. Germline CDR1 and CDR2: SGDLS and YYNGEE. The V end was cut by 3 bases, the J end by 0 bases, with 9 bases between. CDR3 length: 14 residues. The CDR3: CASSAHIANYGYTF. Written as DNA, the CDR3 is TGTGCCAGCAGCGCCCACATAGCTAACTATGGCTACACCTTC. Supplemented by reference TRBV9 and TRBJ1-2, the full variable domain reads DSGVTQTPKHLITATGQRVTLRCSPRSGDLSVYWYQQSLDQGLQFLIQYYNGEERAKGNILERFSAQQFPDLHSELNLSSLELGDSALYFCASSAHIANYGYTFGSGTRLTVV.

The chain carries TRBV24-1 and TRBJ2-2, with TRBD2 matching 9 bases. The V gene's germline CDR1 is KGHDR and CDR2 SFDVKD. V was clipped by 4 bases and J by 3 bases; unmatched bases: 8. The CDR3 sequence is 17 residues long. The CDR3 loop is CATSEWGWTSDTGELFF. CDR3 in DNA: TGTGCCACCAGTGAATGGGGTTGGACTAGCGACACCGGGGAGCTGTTTTTT.

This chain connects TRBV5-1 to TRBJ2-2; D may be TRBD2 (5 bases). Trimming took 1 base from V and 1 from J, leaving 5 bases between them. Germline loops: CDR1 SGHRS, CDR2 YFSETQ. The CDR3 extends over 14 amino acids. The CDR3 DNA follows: TGCGCCAGCAGCTTGAGCGGGAACACCGGGGAGCTGTTTTTT. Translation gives CASSLSGNTGELFF. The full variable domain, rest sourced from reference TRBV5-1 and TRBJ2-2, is KAGVTQTPRYLIKTRGQQVTLSCSPISGHRSVSWYQQTPGQGLQFLFEYFSETQRNKGNFPGRFSGRQFSNSRSEMNVSTLELGDSALYLCASSLSGNTGELFFGEGSRLTVL.